This passage covers 18 T cell receptor beta chains from one sample sequenced in a study of CD8+CD57+ T cells in acquired aplastic anemia. The template used for profiling TCR beta VDJ and CDR3 was genomic DNA. TCRdb redid the calling of the reads with MiXCR, one entry per CDR3 protein. The sample records about 190,000 distinct CDR3 sequences, 40% to 55% being singletons. The authors sequenced patients whose flow cytometry had shown CD8+CD57+ cell expansion. Source material: sorted CD4+, CD8+, or CD8+CD57+ T cells (not recorded which) from PBMCs. Receptor source: a human donor with aplastic anemia.

This clonotype occurred a few times. The J gene is TRBJ1-6, the V gene TRBV3-1, with 7 positions matching TRBD1. Germline-derived CDR1 and CDR2 are LGHDT and YNNKEL (reference sequence). CDR3 length equals 15 residues. V lost 0 bases to trimming and J lost 8 bases; unmatched junction nucleotides: 4. The CDR3 DNA is TGTGCCAGCAGCCAAGATGGGACAGTTTATTCACCCCTCCACTTT. It encodes CASSQDGTVYSPLHF.

This clonotype was seen ten or more times. V usage is TRBV20-1 and J usage is TRBJ1-2, with 9 bases matching TRBD1. The CDR3 contains 14 residues. Germline values: CDR1 DFQATT, CDR2 SNEGSKA (reference sequence). Trimming took 1 base from V and 4 from J; bases not matched to a gene: 4. The chain's CDR3 is CSARGDRAFYGYTF. The CDR3 nucleotides read TGCAGTGCTAGAGGGGACAGGGCCTTCTATGGCTACACCTTC.

The rearrangement links TRBV10-1 to TRBJ2-3; D unclear. Trimming removed 4 bases from V and 1 base from J, with 9 bases in between. The CDR3 spans 14 residues. Per the germline V gene, CDR1 is WNHNN and CDR2 is SYGVQD (reference sequence). As DNA, the CDR3 is TGCGCCAGCAGTGCAAGTAGTTGCACAGATACGCAGTATTTT. Its protein is CASSASSCTDTQYF.

This CDR3 is CASGDTGTYEQYF. The CDR3 bases are TGTGCTAGTGGGGACACGGGGACCTACGAGCAGTACTTC. The rearrangement uses TRBV7-7 and TRBJ2-7; a weak D match, TRBD1 (6 bases). The CDR3 has 13 residues. Germline V gene lookup returns CDR1 SSHAT and CDR2 FNYEAQ (reference sequence).

The rearrangement joins TRBV18 to TRBJ1-2, with 8 bases fitting TRBD1. CDR1 and CDR2 from the germline V gene are KGHSH and LQKENI. The CDR3 extends over 13 amino acids. J lost 4 bases, V lost 3 bases, and 1 base had no gene match. The CDR3 coding sequence is TGTGCCAGCTCACCCGGGACAGGCTATGGCTACACCTTC. Protein sequence: CASSPGTGYGYTF.

As regards this clonotype: The CDR3 does not close with the conserved phenylalanine or tryptophan, likely indicating a read error. The DNA is left out, because the CDR3 cannot be placed on it with certainty; the CDR3 is given as TCRdb lists it. The chain links TRBV2 to TRBJ1-1. A total of 11 residues make up the CDR3, ends included. Germline CDR1 reads SNHLY; CDR2 reads FYNNEI. CDR3 residues: CASSPQTGGFY.

V usage is TRBV7-9 and J usage is TRBJ1-1, with a weak D call TRBD1 (6 bases). The germline V gene encodes CDR1 SEHNR and CDR2 FQNEAQ (reference sequence). The CDR3 runs 13 residues. V was cut by 5 bases and J by 3 bases, with 10 bases left in between. The CDR3 bases are TGTGCCAGCAGCGCTAGGGGGGACACTGAAGCTTTCTTT. Its protein product is CASSARGDTEAFF.

This clonotype was seen once. The chain uses TRBV30 and TRBJ1-2; D unclear. Trimming cost V 3 bases and J 8 bases, with 10 bases left between them. The CDR3 sequence is 11 residues long. Germline V gives CDR1 GTSNPN, CDR2 SVGIG (reference sequence). CDR3 region: CAWRSIQGYTF. The CDR3 DNA follows: TGTGCCTGGAGGTCAATCCAAGGCTACACCTTC.

The chain employs TRBV12-3 or TRBV12-4 and TRBJ2-1, with D perhaps matching TRBD2 (7 bases). Trimming removed 6 bases at V and 9 bases at J, with 12 bases between. The length of the CDR3 is 12 residues. CDR3 nucleotide sequence: TGTGCCAGCAGCAGGGGCGGGGGTGAGCAGTTCTTC. Protein: CASSRGGGEQFF.

The CDR3 DNA reads TGTGCCAGCAGTCGCGGGAGTATAGACTACAATGAGCAGTTCTTC. This gives the protein CASSRGSIDYNEQFF. The chain joins TRBV11-2 to TRBJ2-1, with TRBD2 matching 7 bases. The V gene's germline CDR1 is SGHAT and CDR2 FQNNGV. CDR3 size: 15 residues. Trimming cost V 6 bases and J 3 bases; bases outside gene matches: 8.

This clonotype was seen more than once but under ten times. The V gene is TRBV20-1, the J gene TRBJ2-7; 7 bases line up with TRBD2. J was trimmed by 6 bases and V by 5 bases; bases with no gene match: 16. There are 15 residues in the CDR3. Germline V gene lookup returns CDR1 DFQATT and CDR2 SNEGSKA (reference sequence). CDR3 region: CSALDTGTGGLEQYF. CDR3 DNA: TGCAGTGCTCTGGACACCGGGACGGGGGGACTCGAGCAGTACTTC.

In its sample, this clonotype was seen many times. The V call is TRBV4-1, the J call TRBJ2-2, with a tentative D call TRBD1 (6 bases). V lost 1 base to trimming and J lost 1 base, with 7 bases between them. CDR1 is MGHRA, CDR2 YSYEKL, per germline. The CDR3 contains 15 residues. In nucleotides, the CDR3 is TGCGCCAGCAGCCAAGGAGGGGGGAACACCGGGGAGCTGTTTTTT. Amino acid sequence: CASSQGGGNTGELFF.

The chain links TRBV15 to TRBJ2-7; 7 bases match TRBD1. Germline trimming cut 8 bases from V and 0 bases from J; bases unmatched to any gene: 10. Germline V gene lookup returns CDR1 LNHNV and CDR2 YYDKDF (reference sequence). The CDR3 totals 15 residues. CDR3 protein: CATRMRDRASYEQYF. CDR3 bases: TGTGCCACCCGGATGCGAGACAGGGCCTCCTACGAGCAGTACTTC.

The chain uses TRBV7-2 and TRBJ2-7; maybe TRBD1 (5 bases). This CDR3 spans 14 amino acids. Trimming left V 5 bases short and J 3 bases short, with 14 bases between. Germline assignment: CDR1 SGHTA and CDR2 FQGNSA. The CDR3 coding sequence is TGTGCCAGCAGCCCCCGGACACGAGACTACGAGCAGTACTTC. Amino acids: CASSPRTRDYEQYF.

The V gene is TRBV19, the J gene TRBJ1-1, with 7 bases identical to TRBD1. The CDR3 length is 14 residues. V dropped 4 bases and J dropped 5; count of bases not matched to a gene: 7. The germline gives CDR1 LNHDA, CDR2 SQIVND (reference sequence). CDR3 DNA: TGTGCCAGTAGTAAACGACAGGGAAGGACTGAAGCTTTCTTT. Translating it yields CASSKRQGRTEAFF.

For this clonotype: The germline gene is not matched at one end of the junction; a read error may be the cause. The chain joins TRBV10-3 to TRBJ2-1; 7 bases fit TRBD1. The CDR3 has 13 residues. The germline CDR1 and CDR2 sequences are ENHRY and SYGVKD. This CDR3 is CATSRDSPYEQFF. In DNA, the CDR3 is TGTGCCACCAGTAGGGACAGCCCCTACGAGCAGTTCTTC.

The rearrangement links TRBV7-2 to TRBJ1-2; perhaps TRBD1 as D (5 bases). Germline lookup yields CDR1 SGHTA and CDR2 FQGNSA. V was cut by 1 base and J by 6 bases, with 9 bases left in between. The CDR3 consists of 13 residues. The CDR3 here is CASSLGGLDGYTF. CDR3 coding DNA: TGTGCCAGCAGCTTAGGGGGCCTAGATGGCTACACCTTC. The variable domain in full, with the rest retrieved from reference TRBV7-2 and TRBJ1-2, is GAGVSQSPSNKVTEKGKDVELRCDPISGHTALYWYRQSLGQGLEFLIYFQGNSAPDKSGLPSDRFSAERTGGSVSTLTIQRTQQEDSAVYLCASSLGGLDGYTFGSGTRLTVV.

This clonotype appeared many times. The chain joins TRBV6-5 to TRBJ2-7; possible D gene TRBD1, 5 bases. Trimming pared 4 bases from V and 5 bases from J, leaving 12 bases between. This CDR3 contains 13 residues. The germline V gene encodes CDR1 MNHEY and CDR2 SVGAGI. CDR3 sequence: CASSSHTGNEQYF. The CDR3 DNA sequence: TGTGCCAGCAGTTCCCATACAGGTAACGAGCAGTACTTC.